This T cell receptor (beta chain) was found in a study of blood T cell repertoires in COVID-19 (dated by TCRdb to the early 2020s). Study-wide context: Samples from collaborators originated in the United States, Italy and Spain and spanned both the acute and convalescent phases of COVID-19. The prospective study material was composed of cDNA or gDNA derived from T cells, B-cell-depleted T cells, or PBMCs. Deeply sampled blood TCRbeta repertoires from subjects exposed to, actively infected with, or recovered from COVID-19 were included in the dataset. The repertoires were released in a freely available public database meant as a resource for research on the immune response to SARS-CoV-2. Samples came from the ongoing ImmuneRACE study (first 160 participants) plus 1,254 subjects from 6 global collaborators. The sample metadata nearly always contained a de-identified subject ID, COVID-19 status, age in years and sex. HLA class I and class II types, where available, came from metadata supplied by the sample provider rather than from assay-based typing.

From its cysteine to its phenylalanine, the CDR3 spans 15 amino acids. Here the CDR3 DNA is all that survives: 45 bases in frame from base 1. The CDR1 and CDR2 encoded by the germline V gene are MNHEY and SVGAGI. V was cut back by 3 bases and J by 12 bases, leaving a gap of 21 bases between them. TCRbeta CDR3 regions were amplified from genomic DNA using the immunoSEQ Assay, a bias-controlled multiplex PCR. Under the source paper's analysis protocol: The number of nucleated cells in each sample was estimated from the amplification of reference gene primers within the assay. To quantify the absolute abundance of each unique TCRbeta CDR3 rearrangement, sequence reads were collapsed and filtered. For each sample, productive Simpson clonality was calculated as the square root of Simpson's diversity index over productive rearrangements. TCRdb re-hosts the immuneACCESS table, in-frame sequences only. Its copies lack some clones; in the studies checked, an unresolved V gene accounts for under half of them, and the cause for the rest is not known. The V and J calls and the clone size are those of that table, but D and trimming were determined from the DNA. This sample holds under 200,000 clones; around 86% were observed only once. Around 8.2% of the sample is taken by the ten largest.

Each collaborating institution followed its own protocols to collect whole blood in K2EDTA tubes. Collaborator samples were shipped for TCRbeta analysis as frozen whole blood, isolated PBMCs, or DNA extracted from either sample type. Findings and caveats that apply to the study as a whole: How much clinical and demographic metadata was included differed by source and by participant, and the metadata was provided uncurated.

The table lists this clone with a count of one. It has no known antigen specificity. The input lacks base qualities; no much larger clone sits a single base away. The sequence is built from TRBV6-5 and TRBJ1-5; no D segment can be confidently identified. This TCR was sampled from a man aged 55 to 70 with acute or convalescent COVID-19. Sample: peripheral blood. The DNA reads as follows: TGTGCCAGCAGTTATGCGGGCGGATCGCGGGATCTCCAGCATTTT. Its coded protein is CASSYAGGSRDLQHF.